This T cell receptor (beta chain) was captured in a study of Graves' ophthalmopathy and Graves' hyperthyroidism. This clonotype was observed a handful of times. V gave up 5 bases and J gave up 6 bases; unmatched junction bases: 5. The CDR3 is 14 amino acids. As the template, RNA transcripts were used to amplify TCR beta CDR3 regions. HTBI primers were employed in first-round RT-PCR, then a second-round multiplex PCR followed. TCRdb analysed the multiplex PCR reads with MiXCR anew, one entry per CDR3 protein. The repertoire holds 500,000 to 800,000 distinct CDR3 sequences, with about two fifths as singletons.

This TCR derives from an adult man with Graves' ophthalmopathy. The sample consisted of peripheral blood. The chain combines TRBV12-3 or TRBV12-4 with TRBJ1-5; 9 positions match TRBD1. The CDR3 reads CASSRTGDGQPQHF. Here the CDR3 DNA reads TGTGCCAGCAGTCGGACAGGGGACGGTCAGCCCCAGCATTTT.